The 15 T cell receptor beta chains below all came from one sample that was sequenced in a study of T cell changes during pregnancy in multiple sclerosis (dated by TCRdb to about 2019). Library generation was performed with the immunoSEQ multiplex PCR assay. TCRdb took over this immuneACCESS table, retaining in-frame rearrangements with V and J assigned. Such tables are incomplete; in checked studies, under half of the missing clones stem from an unresolved V gene, and the remainder is unexplained. Counted in this sample were 100,000 or so clones; approximately 90% of them appeared once. The ten largest clones add up to about 3.2% of the sample. Sequencing was performed on peripheral blood, taken after pregnancy. Receptor source: a female donor with multiple sclerosis, enrolled in a pregnancy study.

The chain combines TRBV9 with TRBJ2-1, with D possibly being TRBD2 (5 bases). V dropped 5 bases and J dropped 0 bases, with 12 bases sitting between them. Germline V gene sequence: CDR1 SGDLS, CDR2 YYNGEE. This CDR3 comprises 15 residues. The CDR3 sequence: CASSSEGNSYNEQFF. CDR3 nucleotide sequence: TGTGCCAGCAGTTCCGAGGGTAACTCCTACAATGAGCAGTTCTTC.

V and J are TRBV11-1 and TRBJ1-2; the match to TRBD1 covers 9 bases. The CDR3 spans 16 residues. The germline V gene encodes CDR1 SGHAT and CDR2 FQDESV (reference sequence). The V segment lost 6 bases and the J segment 6 bases; nucleotides outside the gene matches: 14. CDR3 protein: CASSSGKGTGKNGYTF. CDR3 DNA sequence: TGTGCCAGCAGTTCCGGGAAGGGGACAGGGAAGAATGGCTACACCTTC.

The J gene is TRBJ1-1, the V gene TRBV18; possibly TRBD1 for D (6 bases). The germline V gene encodes CDR1 KGHSH and CDR2 LQKENI. The CDR3 spans 15 residues. The V gene lost 1 base and the J gene lost 1 base, with 10 bases spanning the gap. The CDR3 region is CASSPLGHKNTEAFF. CDR3 DNA: TGTGCCAGCTCACCACTGGGACATAAGAACACTGAAGCTTTCTTT.

The rearrangement uses TRBV7-9 and TRBJ2-1; D is uncertain. Germline CDR1 reads SEHNR; CDR2 reads FQNEAQ (reference sequence). The CDR3 spans 12 residues. V lost 2 bases to trimming and J lost 8 bases, with 7 bases between them. CDR3 nucleotides: TGTGCCAGCAGCTTACAAGAGGATGAGCAGTTCTTC. Translating gives CASSLQEDEQFF.

The V and J genes are TRBV5-4 and TRBJ2-1, with D possibly matching TRBD1 (5 bases). The CDR3 is 14 residues long. CDR1 and CDR2 (germline): SGHNT, YYREEE (reference sequence). Trimming pared 4 bases from V and 1 base from J, leaving 9 bases between. CDR3 sequence: CASSPRVSYNEQFF. In DNA form, the CDR3 reads TGTGCCAGCAGCCCCAGGGTATCCTACAATGAGCAGTTCTTC.

The chain uses TRBV7-6 and TRBJ2-5; TRBD1 matches 9 bases. CDR3 length: 14 amino acids. V was clipped by 4 bases and J by 5 bases; unmatched bases: 5. Germline V lookup: CDR1 SGHVS, CDR2 FNYEAQ. The CDR3 nucleotides are TGTGCCAGCAGCTGGGGACAGGGACGGGAGACCCAGTACTTC. This sequence encodes CASSWGQGRETQYF.

The chain carries TRBV5-1 and TRBJ2-7, with D possibly matching TRBD2 (6 bases). V was clipped by 1 base and J by 1 base, with 12 bases between them. CDR1 is SGHRS and CDR2 is YFSETQ in the germline V gene. The CDR3 has 15 amino acids. CDR3 protein: CASSLQGLPSYEQYF. The CDR3 DNA is TGCGCCAGCAGCTTGCAGGGACTCCCTTCCTACGAGCAGTACTTC.

The V gene is TRBV2, the J gene TRBJ1-1; 7 bases align to TRBD1. Germline loops: CDR1 SNHLY, CDR2 FYNNEI. The CDR3 loop spans 13 amino acids. The J segment lost 5 bases and the V segment lost 5 bases, leaving 5 bases of the junction unmatched. For the CDR3, the DNA is TGTGCCAGCAGTTCCGCAGGGGGAACTGAAGCTTTCTTT. Protein: CASSSAGGTEAFF.

The chain links TRBV27 to TRBJ2-5; 7 bases match TRBD2. Germline CDR1 and CDR2: MNHEY and SMNVEV (reference sequence). This CDR3 is built from 15 residues. Trimming cost V 6 bases and J 4 bases; bases outside gene matches: 11. CDR3 DNA: TGTGCCAGCAGCCCTTTGCTGGGGGGGGTAGAGACCCAGTACTTC. Residues: CASSPLLGGVETQYF.

The genes are TRBV5-5 and TRBJ1-6; D is uncertain. CDR3 length equals 16 residues. Trimming took 0 bases from V and 7 from J, leaving 14 bases between them. CDR1 is SGHKS, CDR2 YYEKEE, per germline (reference sequence). In nucleotides, the CDR3 is TGTGCCAGCAGCTTGGCAGCGAGGGTGGAGAATTCACCCCTCCACTTT. It encodes CASSLAARVENSPLHF.

The chain uses TRBV7-8 and TRBJ2-3; possible D gene TRBD2, 6 bases. CDR1 and CDR2 from the germline V gene are SGHVS and FQNEAQ. Trimming took off 0 bases at V and 1 base at J, with 11 bases between the two ends. The CDR3 has 16 residues. DNA of the CDR3: TGTGCCAGCAGCTTAGCGCGGCGGGGAGGCACAGATACGCAGTATTTT. Protein product: CASSLARRGGTDTQYF.

This chain joins TRBV27 and TRBJ1-4, with D unclear. This CDR3 has 14 amino acids. Trimming left V 6 bases short and J 7 bases short, with 15 bases between. The V gene's germline CDR1 is MNHEY and CDR2 SMNVEV (reference sequence). CDR3 coding DNA: TGTGCCAGCAGACGCGGGATCAGAGCTGAAAAACTGTTTTTT. The encoded protein is CASRRGIRAEKLFF.

The CDR3 protein is CASSLAQGSGGYTF. The CDR3 DNA sequence: TGCGCCAGCAGCTTAGCACAGGGATCTGGAGGCTACACCTTC. V is TRBV5-1 and J is TRBJ1-2; the D gene is possibly TRBD1 (6 bases). Deletions cut 2 bases from V and 8 bases from J, with 16 bases between. Germline CDR1 SGHRS, CDR2 YFSETQ. There are 14 residues in the CDR3.

This clone was seen once. J is TRBJ1-3 and V is TRBV30; 7 bases fit TRBD1. This CDR3 spans 16 amino acids. The V and J ends lost 3 bases and 4 bases, in that order; junction bases with no gene match: 12. The germline CDR1 and CDR2 sequences are GTSNPN and SVGIG (reference sequence). In DNA form, the CDR3 reads TGTGCCTGGAGCCTCATCTTAACAGGGGTCGGAAACACCATATATTTT. The encoded protein is CAWSLILTGVGNTIYF.

The chain recombines TRBV5-1 with TRBJ2-2, with TRBD1 as a possible D gene (5 bases). Trimming pared 9 bases from V and 5 bases from J, leaving 14 bases between. Germline V gene data show CDR1 as SGHRS and CDR2 as YFSETQ. The CDR3 has 13 residues. CDR3 sequence (DNA): TGCGCCACAGGGAAAGGGGCGACCGGGGAGCTGTTTTTT. Amino acids: CATGKGATGELFF.